A single sample gave rise to the 11 T cell receptor beta chains below, sequenced in a study of response to subunit inactivated influenza vaccine. TCRdb used MiXCR to reprocess the RT-PCR reads, holding one entry per CDR3 protein. The sample yields more than 550,000 distinct CDR3 sequences, roughly 12% seen once. This sample also belongs to another study, concerning T cells expressing NK-cell markers. Turning to that study: What made the TCR beta cDNA was 5'RACE template switching with UMIs.

The source material was PBMCs from blood, sampled on the day of vaccination. The receptors stem from a man aged 50 to 59 who received an inactivated influenza vaccine.

CDR3 amino acids: CASSLSAGRIGGEQFF. The CDR3 DNA reads as TGCGCCAGCAGCTTGTCCGCGGGGAGGATCGGTGGTGAGCAGTTCTTC. The genes are TRBV5-1 and TRBJ2-1; TRBD2 is a possible D gene (6 bases). V lost 1 base and J 9 bases, leaving 20 bases between the germline ends. Per germline, CDR1 SGHRS and CDR2 YFSETQ. This CDR3 has 16 residues.

This sequence joins TRBV28 and TRBJ2-1; D possibly uses TRBD1 or TRBD2 (5 bases each). Trimming took off 4 bases at V and 7 bases at J, with 20 bases between the two ends. Germline CDR1 is MDHEN and CDR2 is SYDVKM. The CDR3 has 16 amino acids. The CDR3, as DNA: TGTGCCAGCAGTTCCTCCGGGACCGGAAGAAGGAATGAGCAGTTCTTC. This codes for CASSSSGTGRRNEQFF.

The chain carries TRBV3-1 and TRBJ2-7; 7 nucleotides agree with TRBD2. The germline V gene has CDR1 LGHDT and CDR2 YNNKEL (reference sequence). With 2 bases clipped from V and 0 bases from J, the junction kept 10 bases outside the gene matches. The CDR3 runs to 17 residues. CDR3 region: CASSQKPWGGPSYEQYF. CDR3 in DNA: TGTGCCAGCAGCCAAAAGCCTTGGGGGGGACCCTCCTACGAGCAGTACTTC.

This clonotype showed up just a few times. V is TRBV12-3 or TRBV12-4 and J is TRBJ1-5; 7 bases are shared with TRBD1. The CDR3 consists of 14 residues. Trimming cost V 6 bases and J 3 bases; bases outside gene matches: 5. In DNA form, the CDR3 reads TGTGCCAGCAGCCAGGGACAGCCCAATCAGCCCCAGCATTTT. This translates into CASSQGQPNQPQHF.

The J gene is TRBJ2-2, the V gene TRBV5-1, with D hard to call. V lost 7 bases and J 3 bases, leaving 10 bases between the germline ends. In germline, CDR1 is SGHRS, CDR2 YFSETQ. The CDR3 contains 13 residues. The CDR3 sequence: CASVGVYTGELFF. CDR3 nucleotides: TGCGCCAGCGTAGGTGTCTACACCGGGGAGCTGTTTTTT.

This clonotype showed up just a few times. The genes are TRBV4-2 and TRBJ2-3; 7 bases fit TRBD1. Germline assignment: CDR1 LGHNA and CDR2 YNFKEQ. The CDR3 contains 15 residues. The ends lost 0 bases at V and 2 bases at J; junction bases unmatched: 2. CDR3 in amino acids: CASSQDGTVTDTQYF. DNA of the CDR3: TGTGCCAGCAGCCAAGATGGGACAGTCACAGATACGCAGTATTTT.

Of note for this clonotype: A much more abundant neighbour one base away suggests this may be a read error. The chain couples TRBV28 to TRBJ2-6; D possibly corresponds to TRBD1 (5 bases). CDR1 MDHEN and CDR2 SYDVKM come from the germline V gene. This CDR3 has 13 amino acids. CDR3 sequence (DNA): TGTGCCAGTAGAAAATCTGGGGCCAGCGTCCTGACTTTC. Amino acid sequence: CASRKSGASVLTF. Full variable domain (missing parts from reference TRBV28 and TRBJ2-6): DVKVTQSSRYLVKRTGEKVFLECVQDMDHENMFWYRQDPGLGLRLIYFSYDVKMKEKGDIPEGYSVSREKKERFSLILESASTNQTSMYLCASRKSGASVLTFGAGSRLTVL.

This clonotype appeared a few times. The genes are TRBV11-1 and TRBJ2-7; maybe TRBD1 (6 bases). Per the germline V gene, CDR1 is SGHAT and CDR2 is FQDESV (reference sequence). The V gene lost 5 bases and the J gene lost 0 bases, with 11 bases spanning the gap. This CDR3 is 14 amino acids long. The chain's CDR3 is CASSTAGDSYEQYF. CDR3 nucleotides: TGTGCCAGCAGCACGGCAGGGGACTCCTACGAGCAGTACTTC.

The chain has TRBV3-1 and TRBJ1-2; D not resolved. In germline, CDR1 is LGHDT, CDR2 YNNKEL (reference sequence). Trimming left V 5 bases short and J 7 bases short, with 11 bases between. The CDR3 runs 12 residues. CDR3 residues: CASSYRDSGYTF. Written as DNA, the CDR3 is TGTGCCAGCAGCTACCGGGATAGTGGCTACACCTTC. The whole variable domain, remainder taken from reference TRBV3-1 and TRBJ1-2, is DTAVSQTPKYLVTQMGNDKSIKCEQNLGHDTMYWYKQDSKKFLKIMFSYNNKELIINETVPNRFSPKSPDKAHLNLHINSLELGDSAVYFCASSYRDSGYTFGSGTRLTVV.

The chain employs TRBV15 and TRBJ1-5; TRBD1 agrees at 9 bases. With 5 bases clipped from V and 15 bases from J, the junction kept 11 bases outside the gene matches. This CDR3 is 13 amino acids long. Per germline, CDR1 LNHNV and CDR2 YYDKDF (reference sequence). DNA of the CDR3: TGTGCCACCAGCTCCCTACGAGGACAGGGGACGCATTTT. Translating gives CATSSLRGQGTHF.

This clonotype has at least ten counts. The rearrangement uses TRBV5-1 and TRBJ2-3, with D maybe TRBD2 (5 bases). V was shortened by 0 bases and J by 6 bases, with 14 bases between the two germline ends. Germline CDR1 SGHRS, CDR2 YFSETQ. The length of the CDR3 is 15 residues. CDR3 region: CASSLGRARDDTQYF. The CDR3 DNA follows: TGCGCCAGCAGCTTGGGACGGGCGAGGGATGATACGCAGTATTTT.